The clone carrying this T cell receptor (beta chain) was observed a handful of times. Its antigen is still unknown. The CDR3 consists of 12 residues. V gave up 3 bases and J gave up 4 bases, with 7 bases separating them. CDR1 is SNHLY, CDR2 FYNNEI, per germline. Production of TCR cDNA was by 5'RACE template switching, which also added a universal primer site and UMIs. TCRdb analysed the 5' RACE reads with MiXCR anew, one entry per CDR3 protein. The table has 150,000 to 200,000 distinct CDR3 sequences, 9.5% to 11% seen once. This specimen comes from a study of T cells after yellow fever vaccination. About the study: Researchers used SMART-Seq v4 Ultra Low Input to prepare fractions that had low cell numbers. Study-level points and caveats: Weaker in magnitude, the secondary response showed a faster peak on day 5 versus 15. Clonotypes shared by both compartments, CD4 and CD8, made up a small share.

Specimen: CD8+ T cells sorted from PBMCs, collected 15 days after the yellow fever booster vaccination. The rearrangement joins TRBV2 to TRBJ2-7; D not certain. The sequence came from a young man who received the YFV17D yellow fever vaccine. The DNA for the CDR3 is TGTGCCAGCAGTGACTCCGGGTACGAGCAGTACGTC. Its translation is CASSDSGYEQYV.